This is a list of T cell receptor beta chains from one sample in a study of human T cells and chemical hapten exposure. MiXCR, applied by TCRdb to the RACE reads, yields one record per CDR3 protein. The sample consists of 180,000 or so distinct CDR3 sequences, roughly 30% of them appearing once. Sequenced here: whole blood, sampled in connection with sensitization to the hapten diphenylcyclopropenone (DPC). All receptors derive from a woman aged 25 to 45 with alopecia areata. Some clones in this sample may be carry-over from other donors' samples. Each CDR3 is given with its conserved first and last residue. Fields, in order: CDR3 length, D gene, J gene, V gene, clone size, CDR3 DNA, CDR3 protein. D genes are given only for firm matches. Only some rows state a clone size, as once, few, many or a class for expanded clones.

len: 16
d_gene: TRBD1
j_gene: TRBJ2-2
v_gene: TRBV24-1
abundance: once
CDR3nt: TGTGCCACCAGTGATTTCCCCTCAGGGGGCACCGGGGAGCTGTTTTTT
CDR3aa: CATSDFPSGGTGELFF

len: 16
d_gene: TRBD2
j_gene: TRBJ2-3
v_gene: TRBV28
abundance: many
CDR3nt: TGTGCCAGCAGTTTTATGGGCGCGGGGGGCACAGATACGCAGTATTTT
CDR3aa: CASSFMGAGGTDTQYF

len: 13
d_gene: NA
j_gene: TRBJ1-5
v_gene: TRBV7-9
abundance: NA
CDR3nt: TGTGCCAGCAGCTTATCTGATTATCAGCCCCAGCATTTT
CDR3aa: CASSLSDYQPQHF

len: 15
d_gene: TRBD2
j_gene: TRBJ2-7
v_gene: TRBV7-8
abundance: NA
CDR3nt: TGTGCCAGCAGCCCTAGCTGGCGGGAGGCACGAGAGCAGTACTTC
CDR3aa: CASSPSWREAREQYF

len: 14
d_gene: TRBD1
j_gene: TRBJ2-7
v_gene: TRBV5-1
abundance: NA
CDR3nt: TGCGCCAGCAGCCGGGACAGCGCGACCTACGAGCAGTACTTC
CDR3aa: CASSRDSATYEQYF

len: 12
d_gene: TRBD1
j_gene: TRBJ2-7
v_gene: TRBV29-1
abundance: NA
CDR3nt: TGCAGCGCCGGGACAGGGGGCGACGAGCAGTACTTC
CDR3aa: CSAGTGGDEQYF

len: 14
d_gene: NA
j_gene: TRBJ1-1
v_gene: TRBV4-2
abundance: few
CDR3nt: TGTGCCAGCAGCCAGCCGGGACGGCGGGCTGAAGCTTTCTTT
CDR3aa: CASSQPGRRAEAFF

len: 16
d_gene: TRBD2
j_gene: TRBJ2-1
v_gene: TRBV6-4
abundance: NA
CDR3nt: TGTGCCAGCAGTGACTCTTGGCGGGAGAAGAACAATGAGCAGTTCTTC
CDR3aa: CASSDSWREKNNEQFF

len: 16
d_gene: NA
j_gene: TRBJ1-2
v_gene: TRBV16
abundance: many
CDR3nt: TGTGCCAGCAGCCCGACAGAGGGCGGGACTAACTATGGCTACACCTTC
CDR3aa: CASSPTEGGTNYGYTF

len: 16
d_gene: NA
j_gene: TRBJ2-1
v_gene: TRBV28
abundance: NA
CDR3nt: TGTGCCAGCAGTTCGGGGTCAGCTCTTCGCTACAATGAGCAGTTCTTC
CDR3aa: CASSSGSALRYNEQFF

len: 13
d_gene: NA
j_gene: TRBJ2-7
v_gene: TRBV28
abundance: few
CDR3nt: TGTGCCAGCAGTTCCGGGACAACCTACGAGCAGTACTTC
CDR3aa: CASSSGTTYEQYF

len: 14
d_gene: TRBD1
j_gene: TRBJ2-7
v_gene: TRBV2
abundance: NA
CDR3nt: TGTGCCAGCAGGAGCCGGGACAGGGTGAACGAGCAGTACTTC
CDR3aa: CASRSRDRVNEQYF

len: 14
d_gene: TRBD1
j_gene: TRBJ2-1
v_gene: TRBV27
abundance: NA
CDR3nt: TGTGCCAGCAGTCCTCAGACAGGGTACAATGAGCAGTTCTTC
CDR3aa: CASSPQTGYNEQFF

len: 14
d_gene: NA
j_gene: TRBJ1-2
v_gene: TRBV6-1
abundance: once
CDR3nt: TGTGCCAGCAATGTCGACAGGCTGGTCTATGGCTACACCTTC
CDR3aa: CASNVDRLVYGYTF

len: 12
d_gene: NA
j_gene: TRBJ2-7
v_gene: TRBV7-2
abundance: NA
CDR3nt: TGTGCCAGCAGCTTAGTAACCTACGAGCAGTACTTC
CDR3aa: CASSLVTYEQYF

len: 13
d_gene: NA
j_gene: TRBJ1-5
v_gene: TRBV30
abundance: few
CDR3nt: TGTGCCTGGAGTGTAGAGGGTGATCAGCCCCAGCATTTT
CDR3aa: CAWSVEGDQPQHF

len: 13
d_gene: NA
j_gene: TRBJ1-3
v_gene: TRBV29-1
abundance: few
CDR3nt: TGCAGCGTTGATGCAGGGTTCGGAAACACCATATATTTT
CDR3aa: CSVDAGFGNTIYF

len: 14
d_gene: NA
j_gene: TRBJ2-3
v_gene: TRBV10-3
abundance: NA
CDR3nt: TGTGCTCTCTCCCGAACGGGGGATGCAGATACGCAGTATTTT
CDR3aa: CALSRTGDADTQYF

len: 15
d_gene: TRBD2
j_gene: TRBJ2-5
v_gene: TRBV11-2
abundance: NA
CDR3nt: TGTGCCAGCAGCCCGGGACTAGCGAGGGGAGAGACCCAGTACTTC
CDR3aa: CASSPGLARGETQYF

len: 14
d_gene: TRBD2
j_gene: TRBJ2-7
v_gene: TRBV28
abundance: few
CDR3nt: TGTGCCAGCCTAAGCAGCGGGAGCCTTCCCGAGCAGTACTTC
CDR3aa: CASLSSGSLPEQYF

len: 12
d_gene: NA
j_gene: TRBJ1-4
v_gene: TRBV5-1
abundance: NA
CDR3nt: TGCGCCAGCAGGTTGAATAATGAAAAACTGTTTTTT
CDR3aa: CASRLNNEKLFF

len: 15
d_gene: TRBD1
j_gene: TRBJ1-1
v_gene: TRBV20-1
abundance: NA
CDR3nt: TGCAGTGCTAGTAGGACAGGGGGACTAGGGACTGAAGCTTTCTTT
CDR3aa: CSASRTGGLGTEAFF

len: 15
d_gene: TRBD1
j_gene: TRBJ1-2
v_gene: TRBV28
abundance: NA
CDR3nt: TGTGCCAGCAGTTTATCCCACAGGGGGAACTATGGCTACACCTTC
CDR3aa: CASSLSHRGNYGYTF

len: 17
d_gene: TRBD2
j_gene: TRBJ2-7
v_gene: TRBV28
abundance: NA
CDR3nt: TGTGCCAGCAGTTTGGCTAGCGGGGGGGTTTTGGCCTACGAGCAGTACTTC
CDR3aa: CASSLASGGVLAYEQYF

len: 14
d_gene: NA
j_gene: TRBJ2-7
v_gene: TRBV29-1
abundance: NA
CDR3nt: TGCAGCGTTGTTATGAGGGGGGCAGGAGCCGAGCAGTACTTC
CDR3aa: CSVVMRGAGAEQYF

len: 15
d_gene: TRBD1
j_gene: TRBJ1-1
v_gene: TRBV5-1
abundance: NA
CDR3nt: TGCGCCAGCAGCTTCGACAGGGGGACAAACACTGAAGCTTTCTTT
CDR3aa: CASSFDRGTNTEAFF

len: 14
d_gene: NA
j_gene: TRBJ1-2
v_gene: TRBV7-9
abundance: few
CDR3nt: TGTGCCAGCAGCTGGGTGGGGAGTCACTATGGCTACACCTTC
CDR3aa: CASSWVGSHYGYTF

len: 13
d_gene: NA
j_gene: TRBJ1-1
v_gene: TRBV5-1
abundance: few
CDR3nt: TGCGCCAGCAGCTTAGGAGGGACGACTGAAGCTTTCTTT
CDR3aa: CASSLGGTTEAFF

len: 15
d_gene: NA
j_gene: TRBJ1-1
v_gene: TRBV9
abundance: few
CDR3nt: TGTGCCAGCAGCCAAGGCGGAGCCATGAACACTGAAGCTTTCTTT
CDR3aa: CASSQGGAMNTEAFF

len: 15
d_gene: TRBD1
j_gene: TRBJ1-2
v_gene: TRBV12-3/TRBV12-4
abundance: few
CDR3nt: TGTGCCAGCAGCCAAGGGGGCCAGGATAACTATGGCTACACCTTC
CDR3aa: CASSQGGQDNYGYTF

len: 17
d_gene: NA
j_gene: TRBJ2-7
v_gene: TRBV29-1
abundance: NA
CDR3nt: TGCAGCGTTGAAGATCCGTTGGCAGGTAGGGGAGCCTACGAGCAGTACTTC
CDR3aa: CSVEDPLAGRGAYEQYF

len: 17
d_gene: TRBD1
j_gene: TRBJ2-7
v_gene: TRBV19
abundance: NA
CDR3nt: TGTGCCAGTAGCCGAGGACAGGGCGCTTTGAGCTCCTACGAGCAGTACTTC
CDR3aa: CASSRGQGALSSYEQYF

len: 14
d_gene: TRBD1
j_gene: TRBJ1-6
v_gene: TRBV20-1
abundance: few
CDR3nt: TGCAGTGCTAGAGGCGAGACAGGGGGTTCACCCCTCCACTTT
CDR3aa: CSARGETGGSPLHF

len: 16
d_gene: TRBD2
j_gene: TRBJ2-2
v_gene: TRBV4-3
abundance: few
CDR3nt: TGCGCCAGCAGCCACCCCCGGGAGGCGAACACCGGGGAGCTGTTTTTT
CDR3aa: CASSHPREANTGELFF

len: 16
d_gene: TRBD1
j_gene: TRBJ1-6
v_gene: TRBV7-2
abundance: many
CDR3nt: TGTGCCAGCAGCCTCTCGACAGGGAGGGGGAATTCACCCCTCCACTTT
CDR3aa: CASSLSTGRGNSPLHF

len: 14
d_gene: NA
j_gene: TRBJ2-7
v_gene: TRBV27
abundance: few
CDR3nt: TGTGCCAGCAGTTTCGTGACAGCTCCCTACGAGCAGTACTTC
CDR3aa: CASSFVTAPYEQYF

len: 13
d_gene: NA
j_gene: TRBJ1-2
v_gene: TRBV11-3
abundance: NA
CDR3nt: TGTGCCAGCAGCTTGCCAGACCTCTATGGCTACACCTTC
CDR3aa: CASSLPDLYGYTF

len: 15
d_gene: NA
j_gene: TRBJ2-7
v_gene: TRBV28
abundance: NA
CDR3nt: TGTGCCAGCAGTTCGGGACCCGGGGAATATAAGGGGCAGTACTTC
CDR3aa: CASSSGPGEYKGQYF

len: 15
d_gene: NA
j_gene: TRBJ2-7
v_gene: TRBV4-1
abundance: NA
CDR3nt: TGCGCCAGCAGCCAAATCTGGGGGAACTCCTACGAGCAGTACTTC
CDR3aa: CASSQIWGNSYEQYF

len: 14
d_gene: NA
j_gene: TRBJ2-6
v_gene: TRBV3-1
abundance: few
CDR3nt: TGTGCCAGCAGCCAAAGGACGGCGGTGGGCGTCCTGACTTTC
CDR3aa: CASSQRTAVGVLTF

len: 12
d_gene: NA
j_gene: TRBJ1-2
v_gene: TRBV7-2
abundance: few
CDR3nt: TGTGCCAGCACCGTGTCCTCCTATGGCTACACCTTC
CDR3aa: CASTVSSYGYTF

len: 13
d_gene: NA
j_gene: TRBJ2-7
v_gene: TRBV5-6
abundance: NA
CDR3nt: TGTGCCAGCAGCTTGGCCGCGGGCGGCGAGCAGTACTTC
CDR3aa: CASSLAAGGEQYF

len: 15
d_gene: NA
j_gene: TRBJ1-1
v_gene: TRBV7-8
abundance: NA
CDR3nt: TGTGCCAGCAGCTTAATAGGGGGGGCTCGGGCTGAAGCTTTCTTT
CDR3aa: CASSLIGGARAEAFF

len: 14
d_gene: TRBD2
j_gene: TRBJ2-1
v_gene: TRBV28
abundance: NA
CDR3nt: TGTGCCAGCAGCCACGGACTAGCGGGAGAGGGGCAGTTCTTC
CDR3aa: CASSHGLAGEGQFF

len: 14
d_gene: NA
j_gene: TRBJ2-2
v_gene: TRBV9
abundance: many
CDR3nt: TGTGCCAGCAGTTCCGGGGCCCCGACCGGGGAGCTGTTTTTT
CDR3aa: CASSSGAPTGELFF

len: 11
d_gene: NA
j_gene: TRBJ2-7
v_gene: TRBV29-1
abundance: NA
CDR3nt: TGCAGCGTTGCACAGGGATCCGAGCAGTACTTC
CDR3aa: CSVAQGSEQYF

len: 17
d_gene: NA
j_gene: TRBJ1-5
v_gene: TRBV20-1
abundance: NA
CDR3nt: TGCAGTGCTAGAATCCCAAGAGGAGGCGCCGGCAATCAGCCCCAGCATTTT
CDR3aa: CSARIPRGGAGNQPQHF

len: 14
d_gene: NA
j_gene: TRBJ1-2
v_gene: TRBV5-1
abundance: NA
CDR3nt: TGCGCCAGCAGCTTGGCCGGAGGAGGCTATGGCTACACCTTC
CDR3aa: CASSLAGGGYGYTF

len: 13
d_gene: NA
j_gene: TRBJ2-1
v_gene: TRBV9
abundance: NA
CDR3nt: TGTGCCAGCAGCGTAGTTTTTGGAGTGAAGCAGTTCTTC
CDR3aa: CASSVVFGVKQFF

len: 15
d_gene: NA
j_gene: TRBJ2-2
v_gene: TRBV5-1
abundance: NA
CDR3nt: TGCGCCAGCTCGGGCGGGACGGTGGCCACCGGGGAGCTGTTTTTT
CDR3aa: CASSGGTVATGELFF

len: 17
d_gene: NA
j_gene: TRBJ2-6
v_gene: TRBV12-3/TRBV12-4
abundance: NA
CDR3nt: TGTGCCAGCAGTTTAGAACATTCTGTCTCTGGGGCCAACGTCCTGACTTTC
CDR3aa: CASSLEHSVSGANVLTF

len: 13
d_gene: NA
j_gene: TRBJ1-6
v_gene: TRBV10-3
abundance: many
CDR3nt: TGTGCCATCAGTTCCTTTGATAATTCACCCCTCCACTTT
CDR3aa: CAISSFDNSPLHF

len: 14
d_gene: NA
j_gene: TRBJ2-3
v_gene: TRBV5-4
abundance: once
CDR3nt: TGTGCCAGCAGCACCGGGACTCGCACGTATACGCAGTATTTT
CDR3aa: CASSTGTRTYTQYF